This TCR beta chain comes out of a study of shared clonotypes between healthy human individuals. Only in-frame clones appear in the TCRdb table, and some are missing; sequencing was by immunoSEQ multiplex PCR. The profile covers 2 million to 2.5 million clones, with 90% to 95% appearing a single time and 0.36% taken by the ten largest. Study-level points and caveats: Lower generation probabilities were found for non-shared clonotypes than for those shared by all four donors. The donor pool, a small one, limited the genetic and exposure-history diversity represented.

As concerns this clone: The antigen is not known.

Every donor, a Caucasian adult, lived in Nashville, Tennessee. The origin of this receptor is a man aged 18 to 29 in good health. Some clones in this sample may be carry-over from other donors' samples. Source material: naive CD4+ T cells from PBMCs. Subset in this sample: CD45RA+ positively selected.

Here the CDR3 reads CASRRTGVYGYTF. The CDR3 DNA sequence: TGTGCCAGTAGACGGACAGGCGTCTATGGCTACACCTTC. The chain combines TRBV19 with TRBJ1-2, with 7 positions matching TRBD1. Looked up from germline, CDR1 is LNHDA and CDR2 is SQIVND (reference sequence). The CDR3 has 13 residues. Losses at the gene ends were 6 bases for V and 4 bases for J; bases not matched to a gene: 5.